Listed below are T cell receptor beta chains from one sample, sequenced in a study of T cells in localized non-small cell lung cancer. The table came from immunoSEQ multiplex PCR; TCRdb's copy has only in-frame clones and leaves some out. This sample has tens of thousands of clones, with about three quarters found just once. Sequencing was performed on PBMCs, taken before any cancer treatment. These receptors were obtained from a man between 40 and 70 years old with stage II squamous cell lung carcinoma. The CDR3 runs from the conserved cysteine through the conserved F or W. D genes are given only for firm matches. Rows may omit the clone size; those that give it use once, few, many or a size class.

TRBJ2-3	.	TRBD2	TRBV9	CASSAGTSESTDTQYF	TGTGCCAGCAGCGCGGGGACTAGCGAGAGCACAGATACGCAGTATTTT
TRBJ1-2	.	.	TRBV9	CASSVDPDWIDGYTF	TGTGCCAGCAGCGTAGATCCGGACTGGATAGATGGCTACACCTTC
TRBJ1-5	.	TRBD1	TRBV10-1	CASSETDRGHSNQPQHF	TGCGCCAGCAGTGAGACTGACAGGGGGCATAGCAATCAGCCCCAGCATTTT
TRBJ2-1	.	.	TRBV7-2	CASSLAMHNEQFF	TGTGCCAGCAGCTTAGCGATGCACAATGAGCAGTTCTTC
TRBJ2-3	few	TRBD1	TRBV6-4	CASSESGQSPSTDTQYF	TGTGCCAGCAGTGAATCGGGACAGTCGCCTAGCACAGATACGCAGTATTTT
TRBJ2-2	few	TRBD1	TRBV19	CASAGTGLTGELFF	TGTGCCAGTGCCGGGACAGGGTTAACCGGGGAGCTGTTTTTT
TRBJ1-6	many	.	TRBV9	CASSVEGRRSPLHF	TGTGCCAGCAGCGTAGAGGGGAGGCGATCGCCCCTCCACTTT
TRBJ2-3	.	TRBD2	TRBV29-1	CSVEEAGGGDTQYF	TGCAGCGTTGAAGAAGCGGGAGGGGGAGATACGCAGTATTTT
TRBJ1-1	few	.	TRBV30	CAWSVRFLGTEAFF	TGTGCCTGGAGTGTAAGGTTTTTGGGGACTGAAGCTTTCTTT
TRBJ1-1	.	.	TRBV30	CASEVPNPEAFF	TGTGCCTCCGAAGTCCCTAACCCTGAAGCTTTCTTT
TRBJ1-1	.	.	TRBV6-5	CASSYSPPATNTEAFF	TGTGCCAGCAGTTACTCGCCGCCAGCCACTAACACTGAAGCTTTCTTT
TRBJ1-2	.	.	TRBV19	CASSDRDYGYTF	TGTGCCAGTAGTGACCGGGACTATGGCTACACCTTC
TRBJ2-1	.	.	TRBV7-2	CASSKERGNEQFF	TGTGCCAGCAGCAAAGAGAGGGGGAATGAGCAGTTCTTC
TRBJ1-5	.	.	TRBV29-1	CSVISGDQPQHF	TGCAGCGTTATATCCGGGGATCAGCCCCAGCATTTT
TRBJ2-7	.	TRBD2	TRBV5-1	CASSLRLAGSYEQYF	TGCGCCAGCAGCTTGAGGCTAGCGGGGTCCTACGAGCAGTACTTC
TRBJ2-2	.	TRBD2	TRBV5-5	CASSLRLAGPNTGELFF	TGTGCCAGCAGCCTAAGACTAGCGGGACCGAACACCGGGGAGCTGTTTTTT
TRBJ1-5	.	.	TRBV5-6	CASSLWHRPDQPQHF	TGTGCCAGCAGCTTGTGGCACAGGCCGGATCAGCCCCAGCATTTT
TRBJ2-7	.	.	TRBV5-8	CASSVEKNSYEQYF	TGTGCCAGCAGCGTGGAGAAAAACTCCTACGAGCAGTACTTC
TRBJ2-3	.	.	TRBV10-3	CAISESRDLTDTQYF	TGTGCCATCAGTGAGTCGCGGGACCTCACAGATACGCAGTATTTT
TRBJ2-7	.	.	TRBV16	CASSQWRGAYEQYF	TGTGCCAGCAGCCAATGGCGGGGTGCCTACGAGCAGTACTTC
TRBJ2-3	.	TRBD1	TRBV5-1	CASKAGGPSTDTQYF	TGCGCCAGCAAAGCAGGGGGCCCAAGCACAGATACGCAGTATTTT
TRBJ2-1	.	TRBD2	TRBV7-3	CASSSLGGGPFRQFF	TGTGCCAGCAGCTCACTCGGGGGAGGGCCGTTCAGGCAGTTCTTC
TRBJ2-2	.	.	TRBV30	CAWGHGGPSTGELFF	TGTGCCTGGGGTCATGGGGGGCCATCAACCGGGGAGCTGTTTTTT
TRBJ2-7	.	.	TRBV5-1	CASSLTDYSYEQYF	TGCGCCAGCAGCCTTACTGATTACTCCTACGAGCAGTACTTC
TRBJ2-7	.	.	TRBV11-3	CASSLDRVGEQYF	TGTGCCAGCAGCTTAGACAGGGTTGGCGAGCAGTACTTC
TRBJ1-2	few	TRBD1	TRBV6-5	CASSPRTGPGGYTF	TGTGCCAGCAGTCCCCGGACAGGACCGGGGGGCTACACCTTC
TRBJ2-3	.	.	TRBV7-2	CASSLGGPSTGQYF	TGTGCCAGCAGCTTAGGGGGTCCCTCGACGGGGCAGTATTTT
TRBJ1-1	.	TRBD1	TRBV28	CASRSTGVGTEAFF	TGTGCCAGCAGGTCGACAGGGGTGGGCACTGAAGCTTTCTTT
TRBJ2-7	.	.	TRBV29-1	CSVVSRGLSYEQYF	TGCAGCGTTGTGAGCAGGGGACTTTCCTACGAGCAGTACTTC
TRBJ2-1	.	.	TRBV4-1	CASSRYQGSYNEQFF	TGCGCCAGCAGCCGTTACCAGGGGTCCTACAATGAGCAGTTCTTC
TRBJ1-1	.	.	TRBV7-2	CASSVSGRATNTEAFF	TGTGCCAGCAGCGTGAGTGGCAGGGCGACGAACACTGAAGCTTTCTTT
TRBJ1-6	few	.	TRBV19	CASTGQYNSPLHF	TGTGCCAGTACTGGGCAGTATAATTCACCCCTCCACTTT
TRBJ1-2	.	.	TRBV7-2	CASSLARGRSNYGYTF	TGTGCCAGCAGCTTAGCGAGGGGCAGGAGTAACTATGGCTACACCTTC
TRBJ2-1	.	.	TRBV6-6	CASNRDSTYNEQFF	TGTGCCAGTAACCGGGACTCGACCTACAATGAGCAGTTCTTC
TRBJ2-1	.	.	TRBV5-1	CASSVSGVYNEQFF	TGCGCCAGCAGCGTCTCCGGGGTGTACAATGAGCAGTTCTTC
TRBJ2-5	few	TRBD2	TRBV7-2	CASSPLAAGVEETQYF	TGTGCCAGCAGCCCACTAGCGGCGGGAGTAGAAGAGACCCAGTACTTC
TRBJ2-5	.	TRBD1	TRBV28	CASSLRDREETQYF	TGTGCCAGCAGTCTCCGGGACAGAGAAGAGACCCAGTACTTC
TRBJ1-2	.	.	TRBV5-4	CASSLSLGEVYGYTF	TGTGCCAGCAGCCTCTCTCTCGGAGAGGTCTATGGCTACACCTTC
TRBJ1-1	.	.	TRBV18	CASSPIPRNTEAFF	TGTGCCAGCTCACCCATTCCGAGGAACACTGAAGCTTTCTTT
TRBJ2-2	.	.	TRBV7-9	CASSLNSRTPTGELFF	TGTGCCAGCAGCTTAAATTCGCGGACACCCACCGGGGAGCTGTTTTTT
TRBJ2-3	.	.	TRBV30	CAWSVSGTTDTQYF	TGTGCCTGGAGTGTTTCCGGGACAACAGATACGCAGTATTTT
TRBJ2-6	.	TRBD1	TRBV5-1	CASSLTTGAAGANVLTF	TGCGCCAGCAGCTTAACTACAGGGGCGGCTGGGGCCAACGTCCTGACTTTC
TRBJ2-2	once	TRBD2	TRBV5-1	CASSSGIAGNTGELFF	TGCGCCAGCAGCTCCGGGATAGCGGGCAACACCGGGGAGCTGTTTTTT
TRBJ1-1	.	.	TRBV7-9	CASSLGEEEGLNTEAFF	TGTGCCAGCAGCTTAGGAGAGGAGGAAGGGCTGAACACTGAAGCTTTCTTT